The rows below give T cell receptor beta chains drawn from one sample of a study of T-cell memory formation after mild COVID-19. TCRdb recomputed calls from the 5' RACE reads with MiXCR, one row per CDR3 protein. The table records about 340,000 distinct CDR3 sequences, roughly 15% of them present only once. Sequencing was performed on PBMCs or a T cell subset sorted from them (not recorded which). All receptors come from a man younger than 35 who had mild COVID-19 (a few samples of this study predate the infection). Cell type and time point are not known. The CDR3 runs from the conserved cysteine through the conserved F or W. A D gene is named only where the DNA matches it firmly. A clone size is listed for some rows: how often the clone was seen (once, few, many), or a class if it is expanded.

TRBJ2-2 | TRBV3-1 | NA | NA | TGTGCCAGCAGTCAGCGTGGGGTGTCCGGGGAGCTGTTTTTT | CASSQRGVSGELFF
TRBJ2-3 | TRBV5-1 | few | TRBD2 | TGCGCCAGCATGGTAGCGGGGCCCCGGGATACGCAGTATTTT | CASMVAGPRDTQYF
TRBJ2-3 | TRBV24-1 | few | NA | TGTGCCACCAGTAATCCAAGCGCCTCAGATACGCAGTATTTT | CATSNPSASDTQYF
TRBJ2-2 | TRBV19 | NA | NA | TGTGCCAGTAGTGGGTTCGGAACCGGGGAGCTGTTTTTT | CASSGFGTGELFF
TRBJ2-7 | TRBV21-1 | NA | NA | TGTCCCATCCCTGAGGGGGTTTTGGCCGAGCAGTACTTC | CPIPEGVLAEQYF
TRBJ1-1 | TRBV5-6 | few | NA | TGTGCCAGCAGCTTGGCCCCAGGGGTTTGGACTGAAGCTTTCTTT | CASSLAPGVWTEAFF
TRBJ1-4 | TRBV6-5 | NA | NA | TGTGCCAGCAGTTACGTGGCCAGGGCCTTTCCTGAAAAACTGTTTTTT | CASSYVARAFPEKLFF
TRBJ2-1 | TRBV6-5 | NA | TRBD1 | TGTGCCAGCAATCTGCCGGGACAGCCCTACAATGAGCAGTTCTTC | CASNLPGQPYNEQFF
TRBJ2-3 | TRBV11-1 | few | NA | TGTGCCAGCGCCCAGACAGATACGCAGTATTTT | CASAQTDTQYF
TRBJ1-1 | TRBV4-1 | NA | NA | TGCGCCAGCAGGGCAGGGGCCGGGAACACTGAAGCTTTCTTT | CASRAGAGNTEAFF
TRBJ1-5 | TRBV7-2 | many | NA | TGTGCCAGCAGCTTGCGAGGACAGCCCCAGCATTTT | CASSLRGQPQHF
TRBJ2-7 | TRBV6-5 | NA | NA | TGTGCCAGCAGTTACTCGAAAGGGCCAGGGCACTCCTACGAGCAGTACTTC | CASSYSKGPGHSYEQYF
TRBJ1-1 | TRBV12-3/TRBV12-4 | NA | TRBD1 | TGTGCCAGCGGGTGGACAGGGGGCACTGAAGCTTTCTTT | CASGWTGGTEAFF
TRBJ2-5 | TRBV5-1 | NA | TRBD2 | TGCGCCTGCCGGCTGAACGCGGGGGGCTCGATTGAACCCCAGTACTTC | CACRLNAGGSIEPQYF
TRBJ2-5 | TRBV4-1 | many | TRBD1 | TGCGCCAGCAGCTCCCTGGGACAGGGGCAAGAGACCCAGTACTTC | CASSSLGQGQETQYF
TRBJ1-1 | TRBV7-9 | few | NA | TGTGCCAGCAGCTTCGTCCCAGGGGAGAACACTGAAGCTTTCTTT | CASSFVPGENTEAFF
TRBJ2-2 | TRBV6-5 | few | TRBD1 | TGTGCCAGCAGTTACGGGACAGCGAACACCGGGGAGCTGTTTTTT | CASSYGTANTGELFF
TRBJ2-5 | TRBV5-6 | few | NA | TGTGCCAGCAGCTTTCAATGGGGGCTTGAGACCCAGTACTTC | CASSFQWGLETQYF
TRBJ2-2 | TRBV6-4 | many | TRBD1 | TGTGCCAGCCGGGACAGGGACACCGGGGAGCTGTTTTTT | CASRDRDTGELFF
TRBJ2-1 | TRBV14 | NA | TRBD2 | TGTGCCAGCAGCCAACTAGCGGGGGCCTTCAGGGAGCAGTTCTTC | CASSQLAGAFREQFF
TRBJ2-5 | TRBV20-1 | NA | NA | TGCAGTGCCAGGCGTATCCTAGAGACCCAGTACTTC | CSARRILETQYF
TRBJ2-3 | TRBV9 | few | NA | TGTGCCAGCAGCGTATGGGGTGAGGGGAATACGCAGTATTTT | CASSVWGEGNTQYF
TRBJ2-3 | TRBV29-1 | NA | NA | TGCAGCGTTGTCGGACAGAGTCGCACAGATACGCAGTATTTT | CSVVGQSRTDTQYF
TRBJ1-1 | TRBV19 | few | NA | TGTGCCAGTAGTATATGGTCCAGGGCGGGCACTGAAGCTTTCTTT | CASSIWSRAGTEAFF
TRBJ1-6 | TRBV6-5 | NA | NA | TGTGCCAGCACCCCACGGGTGGGGCTGAATTCACCCCTCCACTTT | CASTPRVGLNSPLHF
TRBJ1-5 | TRBV7-2 | NA | NA | TGTGCCAGCAGCTTAGTGATAGGTTATCAGCCCCAGCATTTT | CASSLVIGYQPQHF
TRBJ2-1 | TRBV4-3 | few | TRBD1 | TGCGCCAGCAGCCAAGACGGGACACTACAGGGGGGCAATGAGCAGTTCTTC | CASSQDGTLQGGNEQFF
TRBJ2-3 | TRBV7-9 | few | NA | TGTGCCAGCAGCATGACTAGTTCGGATACGCAGTATTTT | CASSMTSSDTQYF